This T cell receptor (beta chain) was sequenced during a study of blood T cell repertoires in COVID-19. In the study overall: Samples representing acute and convalescent COVID-19 were sourced from the United States, Italy and Spain. PBMCs, B-cell-depleted T cells, or T cells provided the cDNA or gDNA that made up the material.

In the original processing: Amplifying reference gene primers gave estimates of nucleated cell counts. Assay used: immunoSEQ multiplex PCR; TCRdb lists only in-frame clones, some missing. That table furnishes V, J and clone size, whereas the DNA furnished D and trimming. The sample contains more than 65,000 clones, 75% to 90% of which appear only once. The CDR3 consists of 14 residues. The V and J ends lost 6 bases and 2 bases respectively, with 16 bases between them. Germline V gene lookup returns CDR1 SQVTM and CDR2 ANQGSEA. The chain couples TRBV29-1 to TRBJ1-2; possibly TRBD1 for D (6 bases). The receptor was derived from a man in his sixties with active or convalescent COVID-19. The specimen was peripheral blood. CDR3 DNA: TGCAGCGTCGGCTTAGGGGGGGTAAACTATGGCTACACCTTC. Encoded protein: CSVGLGGVNYGYTF.